This T cell receptor (beta chain) was profiled in a study of response to subunit inactivated influenza vaccine. Study-wide results and caveats: Authors suggested each seasonal influenza vaccination recruits few new T cells.

TCRdb called the RT-PCR reads again in MiXCR, with one record for every CDR3 protein. The data show about 520,000 distinct CDR3 sequences, approximately 9.9% seen once. CDR1 is KGHDR and CDR2 is SFDVKD in the germline V gene. Trimming took 3 bases from V and 8 from J, leaving 10 bases between them. This CDR3 comprises 13 residues. On this clonotype: The target antigen is unknown.

The sample here was PBMCs from blood, taken 45 days after vaccination. The J gene is TRBJ2-1, the V gene TRBV24-1; D gene ambiguous. The receptor was derived from a man over 45 who received an inactivated influenza vaccine. CDR3 in DNA: TGTGCCACCAGTGATGAGTTGACTGATGAGCAGTTCTTC. Encoded protein: CATSDELTDEQFF.